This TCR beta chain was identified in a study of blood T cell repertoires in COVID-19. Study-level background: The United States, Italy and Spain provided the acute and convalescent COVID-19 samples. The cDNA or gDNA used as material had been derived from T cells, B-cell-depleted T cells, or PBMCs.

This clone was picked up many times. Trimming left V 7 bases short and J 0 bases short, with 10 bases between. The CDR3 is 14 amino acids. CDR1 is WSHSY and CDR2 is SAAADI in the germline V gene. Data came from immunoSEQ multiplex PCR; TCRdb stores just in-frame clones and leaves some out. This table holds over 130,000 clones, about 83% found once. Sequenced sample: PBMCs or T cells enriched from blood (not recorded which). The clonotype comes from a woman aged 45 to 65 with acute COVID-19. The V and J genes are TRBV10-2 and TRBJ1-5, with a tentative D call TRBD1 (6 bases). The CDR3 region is CASTGQNSNQPQHF. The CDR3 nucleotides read TGCGCCAGCACCGGACAGAATAGCAATCAGCCCCAGCATTTT.